This T cell receptor beta chain was recovered during a study of post-analysis software for immune sequencing data. Study-level findings and limits: Patients carried five TRBV segments more frequently than controls did, and TRBV5-6, TRBV5-1 and TRBV20-1 were among them.

Researchers reported that TCR beta cDNA libraries carried unique molecular identifiers. Each CDR3 protein gets one entry after TCRdb re-called the PCR reads with MiXCR. The table includes fewer than 850,000 distinct CDR3 sequences, 25% to 30% detected once. J was trimmed by 4 bases and V by 1 base; bases with no gene match: 3. The CDR3 has 14 amino acids. Looked up from germline, CDR1 is DFQATT and CDR2 is SNEGSKA (reference sequence). For this clonotype: Its antigen remains unidentified.

Sequenced input: blood. The source of this sequence is a girl aged 10 to 17 with multiple sclerosis. V and J are TRBV20-1 and TRBJ1-5, with 8 nucleotides matching TRBD1. The DNA for the CDR3 is TGCAGTGCTAGAGGATACAGGGGGAATCAGCCCCAGCATTTT. Encoded protein: CSARGYRGNQPQHF.